The 20 T cell receptor beta chains below come from one sample, sequenced in a study of post-analysis software for immune sequencing data. No antigen has been identified for these receptors. Libraries were made from TCR beta cDNA, and they carried unique molecular identifiers. TCRdb ran MiXCR on the PCR reads and lists one entry per CDR3 protein. The data contain a few hundred thousand distinct CDR3 sequences, 30% to 40% of them singletons. Study outcomes and limitations: About five TRBV segments were more frequent in patients than controls; TRBV5-6, TRBV5-1 and TRBV20-1 belonged to this group.

Sequenced input: blood. Source of these receptors: a girl aged 2 to 9 with multiple sclerosis.

Worth noting for this clonotype: A read error may be the cause here, since a much bigger clone is one base away. This rearrangement joins TRBV10-3 to TRBJ2-1, with a weak D call TRBD2 (6 bases). The end of the DNA fits TRBJ2-7 better, so the J call may be wrong. The germline CDR1 and CDR2 sequences are ENHRY and SYGVKD. The length of the CDR3 is 17 residues. Here the CDR3 reads CAISESVGGSSYNEQYF. In DNA, the CDR3 is TGTGCCATCAGTGAGTCAGTTGGGGGGAGCTCCTACAATGAGCAGTACTTC.

CDR3 DNA sequence: TGTGCCAGCAGCTTAGCGGCGTGGGGGAACACTGAAGCTTTCTTT. Translated: CASSLAAWGNTEAFF. This sequence joins TRBV7-2 and TRBJ1-1, with unresolved D. The V and J ends lost 0 bases and 1 base respectively, with 9 bases between them. The CDR3 loop spans 15 amino acids. The germline V gene encodes CDR1 SGHTA and CDR2 FQGNSA.

The chain joins TRBV4-2 to TRBJ2-6; the D call may be TRBD1 or TRBD2 (6 bases each). V was clipped by 0 bases and J by 0 bases, with 21 bases between them. Germline V gene sequence: CDR1 LGHNA, CDR2 YNFKEQ. This CDR3 comprises 21 residues. The CDR3 reads CASSQEEEGTPHPSGANVLTF. As DNA, the CDR3 is TGTGCCAGCAGCCAAGAGGAGGAGGGGACACCTCATCCCTCTGGGGCCAACGTCCTGACTTTC.

This clonotype has ten or more counts. The chain carries TRBV5-1 and TRBJ2-7; TRBD2 agrees at 7 bases. Per the germline V gene, CDR1 is SGHRS and CDR2 is YFSETQ. V lost 4 bases, J lost 5 bases, and 6 bases stayed unmatched. This CDR3 is 13 amino acids long. CDR3 nucleotide sequence: TGCGCCAGCAGCGAGGGACTACAAAACGAGCAGTACTTC. Residues: CASSEGLQNEQYF.

The V gene is TRBV2, the J gene TRBJ1-5; a weak D match, TRBD1 (5 bases). The CDR3 is 16 residues long. Trimming removed 8 bases at V and 0 bases at J, with 17 bases between. Germline assignment: CDR1 SNHLY and CDR2 FYNNEI. The CDR3 loop reads CASGQDSNLSNQPQHF. In nucleotides, the CDR3 is TGTGCCAGCGGACAAGACAGCAACCTTAGCAATCAGCCCCAGCATTTT.

This clonotype was counted only a few times. CDR3 bases: TGTGCCAGCAGCGTAGGCGGGACGAACACAGATACGCAGTATTTT. Its translation is CASSVGGTNTDTQYF. The chain uses TRBV9 and TRBJ2-3; the D gene is possibly TRBD2 (6 bases). The CDR3 length is 15 residues. Looked up from germline, CDR1 is SGDLS and CDR2 is YYNGEE. V lost 0 bases and J lost 2, with 10 bases in between.

This clonotype has just a few counts. The rearrangement joins TRBV9 to TRBJ2-6; 7 bases are a match to TRBD2. The J segment lost 0 bases and the V segment lost 1 base, leaving 7 bases of the junction unmatched. This CDR3 contains 18 residues. The germline gives CDR1 SGDLS, CDR2 YYNGEE. DNA of the CDR3: TGTGCCAGCAGCGTAAGCGGGGCGCTGCACTCTGGGGCCAACGTCCTGACTTTC. This codes for CASSVSGALHSGANVLTF.

This clonotype was seen more than once but under ten times. The CDR3 reads CASSQDRTGSTEAFF. The CDR3 DNA sequence: TGCGCCAGCAGCCAAGATAGAACGGGTAGCACTGAAGCTTTCTTT. This sequence joins TRBV4-3 and TRBJ1-1; no definite D call. CDR3 size: 15 residues. Germline-derived CDR1 and CDR2 are LGHNA and YSLEER. Trimming left V 0 bases short and J 4 bases short, with 12 bases between.

This sequence joins TRBV20-1 and TRBJ1-5; the D gene is possibly TRBD1 (5 bases). V lost 6 bases and J 2 bases, leaving 17 bases between the germline ends. The CDR3 length is 15 residues. Germline assignment: CDR1 DFQATT and CDR2 SNEGSKA (reference sequence). The CDR3 DNA sequence: TGCAGTGCCACCTACGTGGTGGGGGGCAATCAGCCCCAGCATTTT. Translated: CSATYVVGGNQPQHF.

J is TRBJ2-5 and V is TRBV10-3; D possibly uses TRBD1 or TRBD2 (6 bases each). The CDR3 length is 14 residues. The germline V gene has CDR1 ENHRY and CDR2 SYGVKD. With 6 bases removed from V and 5 bases from J, the gap between germline ends came to 16 bases. The CDR3 sequence is CAISPGGALETQYF. CDR3 in DNA: TGTGCCATCAGCCCCGGGGGCGCGTTGGAGACCCAGTACTTC.

This clonotype has a handful of counts. The chain joins TRBV10-3 to TRBJ1-1; no clear D gene. Trimming removed 6 bases from V and 5 bases from J, with 16 bases in between. CDR3 length: 14 amino acids. CDR1 ENHRY and CDR2 SYGVKD come from the germline V gene. The CDR3 loop is CAISGRPGETEAFF. In nucleotides, the CDR3 is TGTGCCATCAGCGGCAGGCCCGGGGAAACTGAAGCTTTCTTT.

The chain recombines TRBV27 with TRBJ1-2; D is undetermined. The ends were cut back, 0 bases at V and 7 bases at J, with 9 bases in the middle. Germline V gene lookup returns CDR1 MNHEY and CDR2 SMNVEV (reference sequence). The CDR3 runs 13 residues. As DNA, the CDR3 is TGTGCCAGCAGTTTATCAGGCGGGATTGGCTACACCTTC. Amino acid sequence: CASSLSGGIGYTF.

The chain is built from TRBV29-1 and TRBJ2-3; D unresolved. Trimming removed 1 base from V and 2 bases from J, with 7 bases in between. This CDR3 is 13 amino acids long. In germline, CDR1 is SQVTM, CDR2 ANQGSEA. The CDR3, as DNA: TGCAGCGTTGAAGGGCAGAACACAGATACGCAGTATTTT. Its protein is CSVEGQNTDTQYF.

This clonotype was found a few times. The J gene is TRBJ2-6, the V gene TRBV12-3 or TRBV12-4; D call uncertain. V was pared by 6 bases and J by 2 bases, with 8 bases between. The length of the CDR3 is 14 residues. As DNA, the CDR3 is TGTGCCAGCAGGGAGACTGCTGGGGCCAACGTCCTGACTTTC. Translating gives CASRETAGANVLTF.

This chain uses TRBV20-1 with TRBJ2-1; D unresolved. V shed 2 bases and J shed 7 bases, with 12 bases lying between them. The CDR3 covers 13 residues. CDR1 DFQATT and CDR2 SNEGSKA come from the germline V gene (reference sequence). Here the CDR3 DNA reads TGCAGTGCTAGATCTACTGGTCGAAATGAGCAGTTCTTC. Amino acids: CSARSTGRNEQFF.

The J gene is TRBJ2-3, the V gene TRBV29-1; D is possibly TRBD1 (6 bases). This CDR3 is 12 amino acids long. The ends were cut back, 7 bases at V and 6 bases at J, with 14 bases in the middle. Germline-derived CDR1 and CDR2 are SQVTM and ANQGSEA. The CDR3 reads CSAGTGMDTQYF. CDR3 DNA: TGCAGCGCCGGAACAGGGATGGATACGCAGTATTTT.

This chain links TRBV20-1 with TRBJ2-3; 10 nucleotides line up with TRBD2. The V segment lost 2 bases and the J segment 2 bases; nucleotides outside the gene matches: 4. There are 15 residues in the CDR3. In germline, CDR1 is DFQATT, CDR2 SNEGSKA (reference sequence). Written as DNA, the CDR3 is TGCAGTGCTAGATCACTAGCGGGGTACACAGATACGCAGTATTTT. Its protein is CSARSLAGYTDTQYF.

Only a few counts were recorded for this clonotype. The J gene is TRBJ2-1, the V gene TRBV2; D call uncertain. The V gene's germline CDR1 is SNHLY and CDR2 FYNNEI. V was pared by 5 bases and J by 7 bases, with 9 bases between. This CDR3 spans 12 amino acids. CDR3 coding DNA: TGTGCCAGCAGTATTACATGGAATGAGCAGTTCTTC. Its protein is CASSITWNEQFF. The complete variable domain, with remaining parts taken from reference TRBV2 and TRBJ2-1, reads EPEVTQTPSHQVTQMGQEVILRCVPISNHLYFYWYRQILGQKVEFLVSFYNNEISEKSEIFDDQFSVERPDGSNFTLKIRSTKLEDSAMYFCASSITWNEQFFGPGTRLTVL.

V gene TRBV6-2 or TRBV6-3 combines with J gene TRBJ2-1; no definite D call. Trimming shortened V by 4 bases and J by 6 bases, and 16 bases separated the two germline ends. The CDR3 spans 15 residues. The germline CDR1 and CDR2 sequences are MNHEY and SVGEGT. The CDR3 DNA reads as TGTGCCAGCAGTTCTCCAATTAAGGCTAGCAATGAGCAGTTCTTC. This codes for CASSSPIKASNEQFF.

This chain joins TRBV6-6 and TRBJ2-1, with TRBD2 matching 12 bases. Germline lookup yields CDR1 MNHNY and CDR2 SVGAGI (reference sequence). The CDR3 is 15 amino acids. Unmatched junction bases numbered 5, after V lost 5 bases and J lost 6 bases. The CDR3 bases are TGTGCCAGCAGTGCTAGCGGGAGGGCCTCCAATGAGCAGTTCTTC. Its translation is CASSASGRASNEQFF.